The 16 T cell receptor beta chains given below trace back to one sample, sequenced in a study of blood T cell repertoires in COVID-19. Here immunoSEQ multiplex PCR was the method, and the copy in TCRdb shows in-frame clones only, minus some. This table has over 350,000 clones, roughly 87% appearing once. The sample taken for sequencing was PBMCs or T cells enriched from blood (not recorded which). The receptors come from a woman under 30 with acute COVID-19.

The chain carries TRBV30 and TRBJ2-7, with 9 positions matching TRBD2. Germline CDR1 is GTSNPN and CDR2 is SVGIG (reference sequence). The trim removed 4 bases at V and 2 bases at J, leaving 9 bases unmatched. There are 15 residues in the CDR3. CDR3 sequence reads: CAWIGGASGAYEQYF. The CDR3 nucleotides are TGTGCCTGGATCGGTGGTGCTAGCGGGGCCTACGAGCAGTACTTC.

This chain uses TRBV5-1 with TRBJ2-3; 10 bases agree with TRBD2. CDR3 length equals 15 residues. CDR1 and CDR2 (germline): SGHRS, YFSETQ. V dropped 2 bases and J dropped 2; count of bases not matched to a gene: 2. The CDR3 nucleotides read TGCGCCAGCAGCTTCCTAGCGGGGGCCACAGATACGCAGTATTTT. This translates into CASSFLAGATDTQYF.

This clone was observed once. The V and J genes are TRBV7-8 and TRBJ2-7; D perhaps matches TRBD1 (5 bases). The CDR3 totals 16 residues. Trimming removed 0 bases from V and 1 base from J, with 13 bases in between. Germline V CDR1 and CDR2: SGHVS, FQNEAQ. This CDR3 reads CASSLAGAVDSYEQYF. The CDR3 nucleotides are TGTGCCAGCAGCTTAGCAGGGGCGGTGGATTCCTACGAGCAGTACTTC.

To note about this clone: Within the sample, other DNA sequences also encode this same CDR3. This chain links TRBV11-2 with TRBJ1-1; D is unresolved. The germline V and J ends were trimmed by 1 base and 1 base, with 4 bases remaining between them. CDR1 is SGHAT and CDR2 is FQNNGV in the germline V gene. The CDR3 totals 13 residues. The DNA of the CDR3 is TGTGCCAGCAGCTTAGTACAGAACACTGAAGCTTTCTTT. Its translation: CASSLVQNTEAFF.

This clone was counted once. V gene TRBV28 combines with J gene TRBJ2-5; 10 bases align to TRBD2. Looked up from germline, CDR1 is MDHEN and CDR2 is SYDVKM. This CDR3 region has 15 residues. Unmatched junction bases numbered 0, after V lost 2 bases and J lost 0 bases. Written as DNA, the CDR3 is TGTGCCAGCAGTTTACTAGCGGGAGACCAAGAGACCCAGTACTTC. As protein: CASSLLAGDQETQYF.

The chain couples TRBV4-1 to TRBJ2-1, with D perhaps matching TRBD1 (6 bases). The CDR3 is 17 residues long. CDR1 and CDR2 from the germline V gene are MGHRA and YSYEKL. V shed 1 base and J shed 11 bases, with 24 bases lying between them. This CDR3 is CASSQVKLQARQAKQFF. DNA of the CDR3: TGCGCCAGCAGCCAAGTTAAGCTCCAAGCTAGACAGGCAAAGCAGTTCTTC.

J is TRBJ1-4 and V is TRBV28, with 8 bases fitting TRBD1. The CDR3 is made up of 15 amino acids. Germline V gene lookup returns CDR1 MDHEN and CDR2 SYDVKM. With 2 bases clipped from V and 8 bases from J, the junction kept 7 bases outside the gene matches. CDR3 in DNA: TGTGCCAGCAGTTTAACACAGGGGGGTGGGGAAAAACTGTTTTTT. It codes for CASSLTQGGGEKLFF.

This chain joins TRBV15 and TRBJ1-1; TRBD1 might be the D (5 bases). The CDR3 contains 13 residues. Germline-derived CDR1 and CDR2 are LNHNV and YYDKDF (reference sequence). Trimming stripped 3 bases from V and 5 bases from J, with 10 bases between. The CDR3 region is CATSSEKGTEAFF. CDR3 coding DNA: TGTGCCACCAGCAGCGAAAAGGGGACTGAAGCTTTCTTT.

Points on this clone: The junction shows a germline mismatch at one end, possibly a read error. V and J are TRBV11-3 and TRBJ2-7, with a weak D call TRBD1 (5 bases). Per germline, CDR1 SGHNT and CDR2 YENEEA. The CDR3 sequence is 16 residues long. CDR3 region: CASSSSPTDRLFHPRF. The CDR3 DNA sequence: TGTGCCAGCAGCTCATCCCCTACCGACAGATTATTCCATCCCCGCTTC. Together with reference TRBV11-3 and TRBJ2-7, the CDR3 gives the full variable domain: EAGVVQSPRYKIIEKKQPVAFWCNPISGHNTLYWYLQNLGQGPELLIRYENEEAVDDSQLPKDRFSAERLKGVDSTLKIQPAELGDSAVYLCASSSSPTDRLFHPRFGPGTRLTVT.

This chain uses TRBV7-6 with TRBJ2-2; D is perhaps TRBD1 (5 bases). Germline V gives CDR1 SGHVS, CDR2 FNYEAQ. Trimming removed 5 bases from V and 7 bases from J, with 17 bases in between. The CDR3 is 15 amino acids. CDR3 nucleotides: TGTGCCAGCAGCCCTCACAAGGGGCCTAACGGGGAGCTGTTTTTT. Residues: CASSPHKGPNGELFF.

The V gene is TRBV3-1 (or the pseudogene TRBV3-2), the J gene TRBJ2-7, with TRBD1 as a possible D gene (8 bases). CDR1 and CDR2 from the germline V gene are LGHDT and YNNKEL (reference sequence). The CDR3 length is 15 residues. V lost 5 bases, J lost 4 bases, and 18 bases lay in between. The CDR3 loop reads CASSSRTGRGYEQYF. Here the CDR3 DNA reads TGTGCCAGCAGCTCGAGGACAGGGAGGGGTTACGAGCAGTACTTC.

The rearrangement links TRBV5-1 to TRBJ2-3, with D uncertain. This CDR3 region has 14 residues. Germline V CDR1 and CDR2: SGHRS, YFSETQ. With 0 bases removed from V and 5 bases from J, the gap between germline ends came to 10 bases. CDR3 protein: CASSLESGLDTQYF. In DNA, the CDR3 is TGCGCCAGCAGCTTGGAGTCAGGTTTAGATACGCAGTATTTT.

The rearrangement uses TRBV7-9 and TRBJ1-2; D might be TRBD1 (6 bases). Germline V gene lookup returns CDR1 SEHNR and CDR2 FQNEAQ (reference sequence). This CDR3 is built from 14 residues. Trimming removed 4 bases at V and 7 bases at J, with 16 bases between. For the CDR3, the DNA is TGTGCCAGCAGCTCCCAACCTGGGACACTTGGCTACACCTTC. Its translation: CASSSQPGTLGYTF.

The chain uses TRBV27 and TRBJ1-2; TRBD1 might be the D (6 bases). Germline values: CDR1 MNHEY, CDR2 SMNVEV (reference sequence). The V gene lost 2 bases and the J gene lost 7 bases, with 11 bases spanning the gap. The CDR3 covers 13 residues. CDR3 in amino acids: CASSLNRAGGYTF. CDR3 in DNA: TGTGCCAGCAGTTTAAACAGGGCCGGTGGCTACACCTTC.

The rearrangement uses TRBV7-2 and TRBJ2-3, with TRBD2 as a possible D gene (5 bases). This CDR3 contains 14 residues. Looked up from germline, CDR1 is SGHTA and CDR2 is FQGNSA. V shed 1 base and J shed 4 bases, with 9 bases lying between them. The CDR3 coding sequence is TGTGCCAGCAGCTTAGGGACTCGACCAGATACGCAGTATTTT. Amino acids: CASSLGTRPDTQYF.

CDR3 sequence: CASSLAGGPGETQYF. The CDR3 nucleotides are TGTGCCAGCAGCTTAGCGGGGGGGCCAGGAGAGACCCAGTACTTC. The chain has TRBV7-3 and TRBJ2-5; 9 nucleotides agree with TRBD2. The CDR3 is made up of 15 amino acids. With V trimmed by 2 bases and J by 4 bases, 5 bases remained unmatched. CDR1 and CDR2 from the germline V gene are SGHTA and FQGTGA.